The rows below give T cell receptor beta chains drawn from one sample of a study of T cells in Graves' hyperthyroidism and ophthalmopathy. TCRdb passed the multiplex PCR reads through MiXCR, listing each CDR3 protein once. The sample includes around 600,000 distinct CDR3 sequences, around 13% of them seen just once. Sequenced: blood. These receptors were obtained from a woman in her forties or fifties with Graves' ophthalmopathy. The CDR3 runs from the conserved cysteine through the conserved F or W. A D gene is named only where the DNA matches it firmly. The size entry is marked missing in some rows and otherwise reads once, few, many or a size class.

cdr3_aa	cdr3_nt	d_call	v_call	j_call	clone_size
CASSQGRSTGNTIYF	TGCGCCAGCAGCCAGGGTAGGAGTACTGGAAACACCATATATTTT	-	TRBV4-3	TRBJ1-3	-
CASSLAPGTPTEAFF	TGTGCCAGCAGCTTAGCCCCCGGGACACCCACTGAAGCTTTCTTT	-	TRBV11-1	TRBJ1-1	many
CASTVGLSYNEQFF	TGTGCCAGCACCGTGGGACTCTCCTACAATGAGCAGTTCTTC	-	TRBV2	TRBJ2-1	many
CASSSKPGTSGSSYEQYF	TGTGCCAGCAGCTCAAAACCCGGGACTAGCGGGAGTTCCTACGAGCAGTACTTC	TRBD2	TRBV7-6	TRBJ2-7	many
CSALTGFRSVYEQYF	TGCAGCGCCCTTACAGGTTTTCGTTCGGTATACGAGCAGTACTTC	-	TRBV29-1	TRBJ2-7	-
CASSPTPTTGGMQPQHF	TGCGCCAGCAGCCCCACCCCAACGACAGGGGGGATGCAGCCCCAGCATTTT	TRBD1	TRBV5-1	TRBJ1-5	many
CATSDRTWAGTDTQYF	TGTGCCACCAGTGACCGGACTTGGGCGGGCACAGATACGCAGTATTTT	-	TRBV24-1	TRBJ2-3	many
CASSLWRDQETQYF	TGTGCCAGCAGCTTATGGCGGGATCAAGAGACCCAGTACTTC	-	TRBV7-2	TRBJ2-5	many
CASSPGLTGSYEQYF	TGTGCCAGCAGCCCGGGACTAACGGGATCGTACGAGCAGTACTTC	TRBD2	TRBV28	TRBJ2-7	-
CASSSDYVTYEQYF	TGTGCCAGCAGCTCTGACTATGTTACCTACGAGCAGTACTTC	-	TRBV27	TRBJ2-7	few
CSAYDGRGNNEQFF	TGCAGTGCTTATGACGGGAGGGGCAACAATGAGCAGTTCTTC	TRBD2	TRBV20-1	TRBJ2-1	many
CASSLGQEDSPLHF	TGTGCCAGCAGCCTCGGACAGGAGGATTCACCCCTCCACTTT	TRBD1	TRBV9	TRBJ1-6	many
CASSLEGGNTEAFF	TGCGCCAGCAGCTTGGAGGGGGGGAACACTGAAGCTTTCTTT	-	TRBV5-1	TRBJ1-1	many
CASSPTGTGTGELFF	TGTGCCAGCTCACCGACCGGGACAGGGACCGGGGAGCTGTTTTTT	TRBD1	TRBV18	TRBJ2-2	many
CASRWGSGTLGDTQYF	TGTGCCAGCAGGTGGGGTAGCGGGACGTTGGGAGATACGCAGTATTTT	TRBD2	TRBV28	TRBJ2-3	many
CASGSFGNIVTEAFF	TGTGCCAGTGGCTCGTTCGGTAATATCGTGACTGAAGCTTTCTTT	-	TRBV19	TRBJ1-1	few
CASSFSGELFF	TGTGCCAGCAGCTTTAGCGGGGAGCTGTTTTTT	-	TRBV5-6	TRBJ2-2	many
CASSPPDRMSGNTIYF	TGTGCCAGCAGTCCACCGGACAGGATGTCTGGAAACACCATATATTTT	TRBD1	TRBV28	TRBJ1-3	many
CASSLDRVGYTF	TGTGCCAGCAGCTTGGACCGCGTGGGCTACACCTTC	-	TRBV13	TRBJ1-2	many
CASSNFPGTGRLETQYF	TGTGCCAGCAGTAACTTCCCCGGGACAGGGAGGTTAGAGACCCAGTACTTC	TRBD1	TRBV27	TRBJ2-5	-
CASSEGRYNEQFF	TGTGCCAGCAGTGAAGGACGGTACAATGAGCAGTTCTTC	-	TRBV2	TRBJ2-1	many
CAISEIIRDRDNRETQYF	TGTGCCATCAGTGAGATAATCCGGGACAGGGATAATCGGGAGACCCAGTACTTC	TRBD1	TRBV10-3	TRBJ2-5	many
CASSPSTSGGQETQYF	TGTGCCAGCAGTCCTTCGACTAGCGGGGGCCAAGAGACCCAGTACTTC	TRBD2	TRBV6-2/TRBV6-3	TRBJ2-5	many
CASRLVQGDEQFF	TGTGCCAGCAGGCTAGTACAAGGGGATGAGCAGTTCTTC	-	TRBV7-8	TRBJ2-1	many
CASSFGTGKDQPQHF	TGTGCCAGCAGCTTCGGGACAGGGAAGGATCAGCCCCAGCATTTT	TRBD1	TRBV3-1	TRBJ1-5	many
CASSSPTGIPGELFF	TGTGCCAGCAGTTCCCCTACAGGGATCCCCGGGGAGCTGTTTTTT	-	TRBV6-9	TRBJ2-2	-
CASTSLTDTQYF	TGTGCCAGCACCTCTTTAACAGATACGCAGTATTTT	-	TRBV28	TRBJ2-3	many
CASSPSLAERLQEQFF	TGTGCCAGCAGCCCCTCCCTAGCGGAGAGGCTTCAAGAGCAGTTCTTC	TRBD2	TRBV7-2	TRBJ2-1	many
CASSYSGSGTNTGELFF	TGTGCCAGCAGTTACTCGGGCAGCGGAACGAACACCGGGGAGCTGTTTTTT	-	TRBV6-2/TRBV6-3	TRBJ2-2	-
CSVEGAASYNEQFF	TGCAGCGTTGAAGGGGCCGCCTCCTACAATGAGCAGTTCTTC	-	TRBV29-1	TRBJ2-1	many
CASSFAGRNTGELFF	TGTGCCAGCAGTTTTGCGGGGCGGAACACCGGGGAGCTGTTTTTT	-	TRBV28	TRBJ2-2	many
CASSLAFAGRDNEQFF	TGTGCCAGCAGCTTAGCCTTTGCAGGCCGCGACAATGAGCAGTTCTTC	-	TRBV7-2	TRBJ2-1	few